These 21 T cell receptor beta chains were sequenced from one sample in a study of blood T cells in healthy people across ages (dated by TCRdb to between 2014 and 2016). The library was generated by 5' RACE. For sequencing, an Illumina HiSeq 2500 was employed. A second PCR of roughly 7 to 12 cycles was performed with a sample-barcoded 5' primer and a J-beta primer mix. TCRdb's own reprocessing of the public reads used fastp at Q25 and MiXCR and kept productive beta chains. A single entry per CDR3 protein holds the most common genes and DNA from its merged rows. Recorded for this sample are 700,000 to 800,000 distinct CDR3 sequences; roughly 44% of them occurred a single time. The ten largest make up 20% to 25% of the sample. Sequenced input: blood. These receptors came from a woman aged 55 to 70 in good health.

The CDR3, as DNA: TGCGCCAGCAGCCAAGAGCCTCAGGGGGCGCTTGGCTATGGCTACACCTTC. Its protein is CASSQEPQGALGYGYTF. V is TRBV4-1 and J is TRBJ1-2; 8 nucleotides align to TRBD1. After removal of 0 bases from V and 4 bases from J, the junction contained 10 bases not matched to a gene. Germline values: CDR1 MGHRA, CDR2 YSYEKL. The length of the CDR3 is 17 residues.

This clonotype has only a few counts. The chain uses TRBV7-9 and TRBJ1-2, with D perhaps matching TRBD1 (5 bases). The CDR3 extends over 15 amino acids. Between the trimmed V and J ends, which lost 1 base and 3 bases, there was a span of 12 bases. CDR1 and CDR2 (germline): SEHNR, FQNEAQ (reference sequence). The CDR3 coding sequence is TGTGCCAGCAGCTTAGGCGTGACAGAGGACTATGGCTACACCTTC. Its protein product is CASSLGVTEDYGYTF.

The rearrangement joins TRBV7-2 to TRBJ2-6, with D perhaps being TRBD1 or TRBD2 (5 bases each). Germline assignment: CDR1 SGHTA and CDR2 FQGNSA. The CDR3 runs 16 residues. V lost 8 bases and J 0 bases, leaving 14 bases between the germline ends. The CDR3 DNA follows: TGTGCCAGCCCCGGGGCAGGGAGCTCTGGGGCCAACGTCCTGACTTTC. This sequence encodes CASPGAGSSGANVLTF.

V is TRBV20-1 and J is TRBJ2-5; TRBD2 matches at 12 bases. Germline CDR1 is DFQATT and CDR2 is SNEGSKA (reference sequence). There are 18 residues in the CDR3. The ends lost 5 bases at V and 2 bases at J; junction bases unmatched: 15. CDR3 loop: CSALRLAGVEPYQETQYF. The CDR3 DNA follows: TGCAGTGCTTTGAGACTAGCGGGGGTGGAACCATATCAAGAGACCCAGTACTTC.

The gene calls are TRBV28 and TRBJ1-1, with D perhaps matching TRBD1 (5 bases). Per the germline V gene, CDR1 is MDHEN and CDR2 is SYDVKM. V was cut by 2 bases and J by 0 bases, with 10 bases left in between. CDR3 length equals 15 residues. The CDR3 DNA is TGTGCCAGCAGTTTACCCGGGACTCTGAACACTGAAGCTTTCTTT. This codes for CASSLPGTLNTEAFF.

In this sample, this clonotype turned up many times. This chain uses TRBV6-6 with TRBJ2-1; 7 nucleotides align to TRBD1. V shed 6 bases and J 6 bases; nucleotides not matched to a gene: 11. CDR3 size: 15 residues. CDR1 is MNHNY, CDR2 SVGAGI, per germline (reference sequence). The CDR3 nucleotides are TGTGCCAGCAGCTTCGGGACAGAGGAATTCAATGAGCAGTTCTTC. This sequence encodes CASSFGTEEFNEQFF.

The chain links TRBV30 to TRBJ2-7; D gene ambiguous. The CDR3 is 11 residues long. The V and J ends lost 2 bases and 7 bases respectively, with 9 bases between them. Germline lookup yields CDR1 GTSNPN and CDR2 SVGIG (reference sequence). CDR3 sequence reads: CAWSSRSEQYF. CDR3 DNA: TGTGCCTGGAGTTCCCGTTCAGAGCAGTACTTC.

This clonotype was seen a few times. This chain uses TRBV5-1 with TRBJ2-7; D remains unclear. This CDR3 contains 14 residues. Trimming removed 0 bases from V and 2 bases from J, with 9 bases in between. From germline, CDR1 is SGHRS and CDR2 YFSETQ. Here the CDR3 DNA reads TGCGCCAGCAGCTTGGACGGGTCCACCTACGAGCAGTACTTC. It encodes CASSLDGSTYEQYF.

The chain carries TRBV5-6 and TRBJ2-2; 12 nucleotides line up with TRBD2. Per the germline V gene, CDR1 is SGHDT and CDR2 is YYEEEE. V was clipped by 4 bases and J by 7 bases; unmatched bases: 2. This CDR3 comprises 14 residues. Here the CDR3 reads CASSRLAGVGELFF. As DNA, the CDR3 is TGTGCCAGCAGCAGACTAGCGGGAGTCGGGGAGCTGTTTTTT.

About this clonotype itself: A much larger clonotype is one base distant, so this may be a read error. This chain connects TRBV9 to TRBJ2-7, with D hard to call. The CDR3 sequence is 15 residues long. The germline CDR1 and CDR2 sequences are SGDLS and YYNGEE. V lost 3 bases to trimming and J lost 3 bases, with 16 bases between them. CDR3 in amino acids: CASSGAVGLNYEQYF. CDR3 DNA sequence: TGTGCCAGCAGCGGAGCCGTAGGGCTAAACTACGAGCAGTACTTC.

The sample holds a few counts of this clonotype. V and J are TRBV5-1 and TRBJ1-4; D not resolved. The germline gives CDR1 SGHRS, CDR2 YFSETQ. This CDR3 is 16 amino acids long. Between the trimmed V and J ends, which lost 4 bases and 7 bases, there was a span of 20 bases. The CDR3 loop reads CASSLGRGVLGEKLFF. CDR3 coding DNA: TGCGCCAGCAGCCTTGGGCGCGGGGTTTTGGGTGAAAAACTGTTTTTT.

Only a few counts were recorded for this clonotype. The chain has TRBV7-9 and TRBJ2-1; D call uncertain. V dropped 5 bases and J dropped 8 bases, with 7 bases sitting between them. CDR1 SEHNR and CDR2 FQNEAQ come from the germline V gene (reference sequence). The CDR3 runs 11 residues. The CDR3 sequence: CASSPDDEQFF. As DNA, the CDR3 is TGTGCCAGCAGCCCCGACGATGAGCAGTTCTTC.

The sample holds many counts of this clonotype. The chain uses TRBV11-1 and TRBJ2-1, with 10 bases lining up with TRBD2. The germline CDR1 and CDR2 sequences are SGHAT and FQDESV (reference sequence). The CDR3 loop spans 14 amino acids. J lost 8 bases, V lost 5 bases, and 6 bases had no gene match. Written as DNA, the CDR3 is TGTGCCAGCAGCGACACTAGCGGGATAGATGAGCAGTTCTTC. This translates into CASSDTSGIDEQFF.

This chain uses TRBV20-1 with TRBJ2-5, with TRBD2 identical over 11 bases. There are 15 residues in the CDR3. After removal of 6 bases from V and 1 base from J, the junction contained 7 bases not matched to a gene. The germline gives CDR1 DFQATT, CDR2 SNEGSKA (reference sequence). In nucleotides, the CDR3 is TGCAGTGCATCCCGACTAGCGGGACCCCAAGAGACCCAGTACTTC. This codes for CSASRLAGPQETQYF.

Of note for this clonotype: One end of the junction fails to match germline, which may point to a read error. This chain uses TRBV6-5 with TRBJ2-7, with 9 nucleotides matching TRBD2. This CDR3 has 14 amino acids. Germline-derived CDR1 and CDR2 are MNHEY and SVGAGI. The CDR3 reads CANSRLAEGYEQYF. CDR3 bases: TGTGCCAACAGTCGACTAGCGGAGGGCTACGAGCAGTACTTC.

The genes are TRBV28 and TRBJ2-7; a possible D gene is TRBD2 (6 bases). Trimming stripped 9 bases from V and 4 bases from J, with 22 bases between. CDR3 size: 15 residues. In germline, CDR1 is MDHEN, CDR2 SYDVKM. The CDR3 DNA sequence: TGTGCCAGTAGTACAATCGGGGCAGGGAGGTACGAGCAGTACTTC. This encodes CASSTIGAGRYEQYF.

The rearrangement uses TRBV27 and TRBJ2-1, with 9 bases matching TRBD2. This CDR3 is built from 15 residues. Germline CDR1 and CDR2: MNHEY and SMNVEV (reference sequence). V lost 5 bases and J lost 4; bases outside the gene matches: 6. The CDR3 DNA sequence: TGTGCCAGCAGTGGGGCGGGAGGGTTTTACAATGAGCAGTTCTTC. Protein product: CASSGAGGFYNEQFF.

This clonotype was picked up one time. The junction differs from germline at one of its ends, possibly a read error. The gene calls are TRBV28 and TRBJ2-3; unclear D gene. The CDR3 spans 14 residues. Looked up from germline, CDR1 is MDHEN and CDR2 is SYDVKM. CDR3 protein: CASGLEVGADTQYF. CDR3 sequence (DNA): TGTGCCAGCGGTTTAGAGGTTGGTGCAGATACGCAGTATTTT.

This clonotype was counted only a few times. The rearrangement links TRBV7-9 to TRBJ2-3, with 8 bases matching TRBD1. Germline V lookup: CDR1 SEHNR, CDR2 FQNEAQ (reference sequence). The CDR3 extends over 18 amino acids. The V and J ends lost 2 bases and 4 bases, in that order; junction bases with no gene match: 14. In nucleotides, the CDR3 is TGTGCCAGCAGCTTAAGGTGGGGAAAGGGACAGGATCCAGATACGCAGTATTTT. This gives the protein CASSLRWGKGQDPDTQYF.

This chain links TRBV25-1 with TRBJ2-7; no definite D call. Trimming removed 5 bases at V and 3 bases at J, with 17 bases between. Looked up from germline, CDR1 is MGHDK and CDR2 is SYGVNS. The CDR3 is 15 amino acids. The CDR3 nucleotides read TGTGCCAGCAGTAAGGACCCAATTGGGAACTACGAGCAGTACTTC. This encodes CASSKDPIGNYEQYF.

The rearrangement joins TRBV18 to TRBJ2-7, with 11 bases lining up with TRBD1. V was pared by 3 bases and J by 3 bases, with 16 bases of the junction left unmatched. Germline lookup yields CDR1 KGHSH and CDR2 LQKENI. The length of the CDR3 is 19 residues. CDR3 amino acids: CASSPSPGQGASYLYEQYF. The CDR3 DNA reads TGTGCCAGCTCACCCTCGCCCGGACAGGGGGCGAGCTATCTCTACGAGCAGTACTTC.